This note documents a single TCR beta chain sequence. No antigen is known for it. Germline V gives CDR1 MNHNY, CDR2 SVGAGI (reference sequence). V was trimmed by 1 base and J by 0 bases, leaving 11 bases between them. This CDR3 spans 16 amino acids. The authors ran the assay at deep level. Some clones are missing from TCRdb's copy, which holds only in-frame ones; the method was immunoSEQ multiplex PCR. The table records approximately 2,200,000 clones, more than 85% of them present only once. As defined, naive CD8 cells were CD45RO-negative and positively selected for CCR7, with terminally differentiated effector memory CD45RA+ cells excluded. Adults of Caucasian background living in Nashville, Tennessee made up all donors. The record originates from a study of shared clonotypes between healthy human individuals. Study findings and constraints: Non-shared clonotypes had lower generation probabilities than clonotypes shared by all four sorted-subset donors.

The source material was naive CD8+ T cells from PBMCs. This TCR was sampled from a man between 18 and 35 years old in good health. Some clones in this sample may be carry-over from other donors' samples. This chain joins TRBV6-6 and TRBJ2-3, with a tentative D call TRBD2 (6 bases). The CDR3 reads CASSYLLAVSTDTQYF. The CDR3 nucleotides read TGTGCCAGCAGTTACTTATTAGCGGTCAGCACAGATACGCAGTATTTT.